This T cell receptor (beta chain) was sequenced during a study of low-dose radiotherapy and immunotherapy resistance in tumors. At the level of the study: Treatment of Cohort 1 consisted of 0.5 Gy per fraction every 2 weeks, adding up to 6.5 Gy. Intravenous nivolumab 240 mg every two weeks plus ipilimumab 1 mg/kg every six weeks was given to patients.

Germline V gene data show CDR1 as DFQATT and CDR2 as SNEGSKA (reference sequence). V was clipped by 1 base and J by 0 bases; unmatched bases: 6. The length of the CDR3 is 15 residues. This clonotype has a count of ten or more. Sample time point: before trial treatment. Each patient who was eligible had an advanced solid tumor with no tumor-infiltrating lymphocytes. Gene-specific TRAV and TRBV primers were used for first-strand cDNA, covering alpha and beta chains. Using a constant-region primer together with a V-primer adapter, TCRs were subjected to 15 to 25 PCR cycles of amplification. mRNA isolates were amplified via in vitro transcription. TCRdb called the reads again in MiXCR, with one record for every CDR3 protein. In the table there are 100,000 or so distinct CDR3 sequences, 9.4% of which are singletons.

The clonotype originates from a male donor with prostate cancer. This specimen was PBMCs, taken before treatment. The chain is built from TRBV20-1 and TRBJ2-7; 7 bases align to TRBD2. CDR3 loop: CSARGGGGNSYEQYF. The DNA of the CDR3 is TGCAGTGCTAGAGGTGGGGGGGGTAACTCCTACGAGCAGTACTTC.